This TCR beta chain was captured by sequencing in a study of tumor-infiltrating lymphocytes in oesophageal squamous cell carcinoma. Details on this clonotype: Without the conserved terminal phenylalanine or tryptophan, this CDR3 likely stems from a read error. The DNA is omitted, as the CDR3 cannot be located on it reliably, and the CDR3 follows TCRdb's listing.

TCRdb recomputed calls from the PCR reads with MiXCR, one row per CDR3 protein. Of 10,000 or so distinct CDR3 sequences in the sample, around 60% are singletons; the top ten hold approximately 26%. The sample was esophageal tumor tissue. The source is a female donor with esophageal squamous cell carcinoma.

CDR3 sequence: CASSSPPSKSIRKSQL. This chain joins TRBV7-6 and TRBJ2-1; TRBD2 was called by the table and not checked on the DNA. The CDR3 length is 16 residues, termini included. Germline loops: CDR1 SGHVS, CDR2 FNYEAQ.